The 10 T cell receptor beta chains given below trace back to one sample, sequenced in a study of spatial heterogeneity in lung cancer. TCRdb itself ran the 5' RACE reads through MiXCR, one entry per CDR3 protein. This sample has around 1,300 distinct CDR3 sequences; around 6.3% occur once, and the top ten carry about 17%. The time point here: sample taken at primary tumor resection. The input for sequencing was normal lung tissue next to the tumor, taken at surgery. The source of these receptors is a male donor with early-stage non-small cell lung cancer.

In its sample, this clonotype ranks as medium-sized (0.01 to 0.1%). The chain combines TRBV29-1 with TRBJ2-7; the D gene is possibly TRBD1 (5 bases). Germline V CDR1 and CDR2: SQVTM, ANQGSEA. This CDR3 is built from 14 residues. The V and J ends lost 1 base and 3 bases respectively, with 13 bases between them. The DNA of the CDR3 is TGCAGCGTTGAAGTGCAGGGAAGAATCTACGAGCAGTACTTC. Its translation is CSVEVQGRIYEQYF.

In its sample, this clonotype ranks as medium-sized. This sequence joins TRBV21-1 and TRBJ2-7; the DNA was not used to check the table's D call, TRBD1. TRBV21-1 is a listed pseudogene. The CDR3 has 14 residues. This chain's CDR3 is CASSIRDRDHEQYF. In DNA, the CDR3 is TGTGCCAGCAGCATCCGGGACAGGGACCACGAGCAGTACTTC.

This chain links TRBV7-8 with TRBJ2-5; D unresolved. From germline, CDR1 is SGHVS and CDR2 FQNEAQ. CDR3 length: 12 amino acids. V gave up 5 bases and J gave up 4 bases, with 8 bases separating them. CDR3 sequence (DNA): TGTGCCAGCAGCCCTCGCCGAGAGACCCAGTACTTC. It specifies CASSPRRETQYF.

In its sample, this clonotype is medium-sized (0.01 to 0.1%). The V call is TRBV12-3 or TRBV12-4, the J call TRBJ1-1, with TRBD1 matching over 8 bases. The V gene end was trimmed by 4 bases and the J gene end by 6 bases; junction bases not matched to a gene: 7. This CDR3 is 14 amino acids long. The CDR3 DNA follows: TGTGCCAGCAGTTCCCGGACAGGGAAGGCTGAAGCTTTCTTT. Its protein is CASSSRTGKAEAFF.

This clonotype was recorded many times. This chain uses TRBV28 with TRBJ2-4, with 7 positions matching TRBD2. V was clipped by 2 bases and J by 9 bases; unmatched bases: 4. The CDR3 is made up of 13 amino acids. Germline V gives CDR1 MDHEN, CDR2 SYDVKM. The CDR3 DNA follows: TGTGCCAGCAGTTTAGGCGGGAGTGGCATTCAGTACTTC. Protein sequence: CASSLGGSGIQYF.

This clonotype rates as large. V gene TRBV30 combines with J gene TRBJ2-3; D gene ambiguous. CDR1 GTSNPN and CDR2 SVGIG come from the germline V gene (reference sequence). This CDR3 has 14 amino acids. The V and J ends lost 2 bases and 5 bases respectively, with 14 bases between them. CDR3 in amino acids: CAWSLTVGEDTQYF. As DNA, the CDR3 is TGTGCCTGGAGTCTCACTGTTGGCGAAGATACGCAGTATTTT. The full variable domain, with the rest looked up from reference TRBV30 and TRBJ2-3, is SQTIHQWPATLVQPVGSPLSLECTVEGTSNPNLYWYRQAAGRGLQLLFYSVGIGQISSEVPQNLSASRPQDRQFILSSKKLLLSDSGFYLCAWSLTVGEDTQYFGPGTRLTVL.

Sample share makes this clonotype large. The rearrangement uses TRBV7-2 and TRBJ2-5; 9 bases fit TRBD1. The CDR3 spans 16 residues. Germline values: CDR1 SGHTA, CDR2 FQGNSA. The V gene end was trimmed by 1 base and the J gene end by 7 bases; junction bases not matched to a gene: 10. CDR3 nucleotide sequence: TGTGCCAGCAGCTTAGGAACAGGGGGCGCGTACGGGACCCAGTACTTC. This gives the protein CASSLGTGGAYGTQYF.

This clonotype is classed as medium-sized. V and J are TRBV6-1 and TRBJ2-7, with D perhaps matching TRBD1 or TRBD2 (5 bases each). CDR3 length: 14 residues. Germline V gives CDR1 MNHNS, CDR2 SASEGT. The V end was cut by 8 bases, the J end by 7 bases, with 21 bases between. The CDR3 spells CASDIDPLGEEQYF. For the CDR3, the DNA is TGTGCCAGCGATATCGACCCGTTGGGGGAAGAGCAGTACTTC.

Sample share makes this clonotype medium-sized. The V call is TRBV2, the J call TRBJ2-3, with D possibly matching TRBD1 (6 bases). V was trimmed by 5 bases and J by 3 bases, leaving 15 bases between them. The CDR3 extends over 15 amino acids. Per germline, CDR1 SNHLY and CDR2 FYNNEI. This CDR3 is CASSPQGFGTDTQYF. As DNA, the CDR3 is TGTGCCAGCAGTCCACAGGGTTTTGGAACAGATACGCAGTATTTT.

Within the sample, this clonotype is medium-sized. As DNA, the CDR3 is TGTGCCTGGAGTACCTCAGCAAATCAGCCCCAGCATTTT. Amino acid sequence: CAWSTSANQPQHF. This chain connects TRBV30 to TRBJ1-5; D is undetermined. The V gene lost 2 bases and the J gene lost 4 bases, with 9 bases spanning the gap. The CDR3 is 13 amino acids. Germline CDR1 is GTSNPN and CDR2 is SVGIG (reference sequence). Filled out from reference TRBV30 and TRBJ1-5, the complete variable domain reads SQTIHQWPATLVQPVGSPLSLECTVEGTSNPNLYWYRQAAGRGLQLLFYSVGIGQISSEVPQNLSASRPQDRQFILSSKKLLLSDSGFYLCAWSTSANQPQHFGDGTRLSIL.